This TCR beta chain stems from a study of monozygotic twins with inflammatory bowel disease. Study results and caveats: The analysis failed to separate different T cell subtypes. Repertoire similarity did not differ between concordant and discordant twins, possibly owing to limited power.

Worth noting for this clonotype: As yet, its antigen is unknown.

The CDR3 has 11 residues. From germline, CDR1 is SGHRS and CDR2 YFSETQ. Per individual sample, eight separate reactions were used to make cDNA. Template switching added UMIs carrying a 6-nucleotide sample barcode. For each CDR3 protein, TCRdb gives one entry from its re-call of the 5' RACE reads, without DNA. The table lists more than 120,000 distinct CDR3 sequences. The sequenced sample was blood. This sequence was found in a human donor with ulcerative colitis or Crohn's disease, or a healthy co-twin of an affected twin (not recorded which). The chain links TRBV5-1 to TRBJ2-1. This CDR3 reads CASSQYNEQFF.